A selection of T cell receptor beta chains follows, all from one sample in a study of Ad26.COV2.S vaccination and SARS-CoV-2 variants. Profiling relied on immunoSEQ multiplex PCR, and the TCRdb table lists in-frame clones only, not all of them. Among hundreds of thousands of clones, more than 80% were seen once, and the ten largest hold approximately 12%. Sequenced material: peripheral blood, taken in a trial of Ad26.COV2.S vaccine versus placebo. The source is a person between 18 and 65 years old who received the Ad26.COV2.S COVID-19 vaccine or a placebo. Both conserved end residues are part of each CDR3. D genes are given only for firm matches. Clone size is not always given. Where it is, it says once, few, many or a class for expanded clones.

TRBV7-9	once	TRBJ1-5	TRBD1	TGTGCCAGCAGCTTATCGACAGGGGGCTATCAGCCCCAGCATTTT	CASSLSTGGYQPQHF
TRBV20-1	NA	TRBJ1-2	NA	TGCAGTGCTAACAGGGACGGCTACACCTTC	CSANRDGYTF
TRBV3-1/TRBV3-2	NA	TRBJ1-5	NA	TGTGCCAGCAGCCCGACAGCCTCGAGCAATCAGCCCCAGCATTTT	CASSPTASSNQPQHF
TRBV6-5	NA	TRBJ2-3	TRBD2	TGTGCCACCGCTTTTTGGAGCGGGAACACAGATACGCAGTATTTT	CATAFWSGNTDTQYF
TRBV30	once	TRBJ1-2	TRBD1	TGTGCCTGGTGGGGGACAGGGGCCTCTGGCTACACCTTC	CAWWGTGASGYTF
TRBV6-1	NA	TRBJ1-3	NA	TGTGCCAGCAGTGAAGCAGAGGGCTCTGGAAACACCATATATTTT	CASSEAEGSGNTIYF
TRBV2	NA	TRBJ2-5	TRBD1	TGTGCCAGCAGTGACACAGGGGCCTTTCAAGAGACCCAGTACTTC	CASSDTGAFQETQYF
TRBV6-2/TRBV6-3	NA	TRBJ2-2	TRBD2	TGTGCCAGCAGTTACCGTCGGCTAGCGGGAGGGGTTTGGGACACCGGGGAGCTGTTTTTT	CASSYRRLAGGVWDTGELFF
TRBV29-1	NA	TRBJ1-1	NA	TGCAGCGCCCGGGTGGGGGGATCCACTGAAGCTTTCTTT	CSARVGGSTEAFF
TRBV7-6	NA	TRBJ2-1	NA	TGTGCCAGCAGTCGATACTCCTACAATGAGCAGTTCTTC	CASSRYSYNEQFF
TRBV11-3	NA	TRBJ2-1	TRBD1	TGTGCCAGCAGCTGGACAGGGGTAGGTGAGCAGTTCTTC	CASSWTGVGEQFF
TRBV19	NA	TRBJ2-7	TRBD1	TGTGCCACCGGACAGGGGCCCTCCTACGAGCAGTACTTC	CATGQGPSYEQYF
TRBV5-1	NA	TRBJ1-1	NA	TGCGCCAGCAGCTTGTCCCTTACGGGTACTGAAGCTTTCTTT	CASSLSLTGTEAFF
TRBV5-4	NA	TRBJ2-1	NA	TGTGCCAGCAGCTACCGTAGCTCCTACAATGAGCAGTTCTTC	CASSYRSSYNEQFF
TRBV19	once	TRBJ2-2	NA	TGTGCCAGTATGGGCAAACTAATCACCGGGGAGCTGTTTTTT	CASMGKLITGELFF
TRBV6-5	once	TRBJ1-6	NA	TGTGCCAGCAGTTACTCACAGGGCTCGCAAGCCCTCCACTTT	CASSYSQGSQALHF